The source of this TCR beta chain is a study of T-cell reconstitution after alpha-beta-depleted transplantation in children. Construction of the TCRbeta library involved unique molecular identifiers. TCRdb used MiXCR to reprocess the PCR reads, holding one entry per CDR3 protein. The repertoire has 200,000 to 250,000 distinct CDR3 sequences, about a tenth of them found once; the top ten carry around 6.2%. The germline V gene has CDR1 MNHEY and CDR2 SVGEGT. V dropped 5 bases and J dropped 3; count of bases not matched to a gene: 9. The CDR3 totals 16 residues. This clonotype occurred many times. The chain carries TRBV6-2 or TRBV6-3 and TRBJ2-1, with 8 bases identical to TRBD2. This TCR derives from a human donor who donated a stem cell graft to a child with acute lymphoblastic leukemia. Sequences were derived from PBMCs from the stem cell graft donor, sampled from the stem cell graft. The CDR3 is CASSPLLRGDYNEQFF. DNA of the CDR3: TGTGCCAGCAGTCCCCTTTTGCGGGGGGACTACAATGAGCAGTTCTTC.